Shown below are 25 T cell receptor beta chains from a single sample sequenced in a study of PD-1 blockade in classical Hodgkin lymphoma. Time point here: newly diagnosed, previously untreated cHL patient sample. Method: immunoSEQ multiplex PCR; TCRdb's copy keeps in-frame clones and lacks some. The sample records tens of thousands of clones, over 90% being singletons. The sequenced sample was peripheral blood mononuclear cells (PBMCs). These receptors were collected from a human donor with classical Hodgkin lymphoma.

The V call is TRBV7-9, the J call TRBJ2-3; D is unresolved. Trimming pared 3 bases from V and 5 bases from J, leaving 6 bases between. This CDR3 comprises 12 residues. Germline assignment: CDR1 SEHNR and CDR2 FQNEAQ (reference sequence). In DNA, the CDR3 is TGTGCCAGCAGCTTGCCCTTAGATACGCAGTATTTT. The encoded protein is CASSLPLDTQYF.

J is TRBJ2-1 and V is TRBV5-5; 7 nucleotides align to TRBD2. Per the germline V gene, CDR1 is SGHKS and CDR2 is YYEKEE (reference sequence). The CDR3 runs 15 residues. With 2 bases clipped from V and 4 bases from J, the junction kept 6 bases outside the gene matches. CDR3 nucleotide sequence: TGTGCCAGCAGCTTCCCGGGACTAATTTACAATGAGCAGTTCTTC. Encoded protein: CASSFPGLIYNEQFF.

This clone has a single count. The V gene is TRBV5-6, the J gene TRBJ1-1; D ambiguous. V was pared by 3 bases and J by 3 bases, with 3 bases between. Germline lookup yields CDR1 SGHDT and CDR2 YYEEEE. The CDR3 totals 11 residues. The CDR3 coding sequence is TGTGCCAGCAGCTGGCACACTGAAGCTTTCTTT. Protein sequence: CASSWHTEAFF. The full variable domain, its missing parts supplied by reference TRBV5-6 and TRBJ1-1, is DAGVTQSPTHLIKTRGQQVTLRCSPKSGHDTVSWYQQALGQGPQFIFQYYEEEERQRGNFPDRFSGHQFPNYSSELNVNALLLGDSALYLCASSWHTEAFFGQGTRLTVV.

CDR3 coding DNA: TGCAGCGTTGATTGGACAGGGAACAACTATGGCTACACCTTC. It encodes CSVDWTGNNYGYTF. The chain carries TRBV29-1 and TRBJ1-2; TRBD1 matches at 8 bases. The V and J ends lost 3 bases and 2 bases, in that order; junction bases with no gene match: 5. Germline V lookup: CDR1 SQVTM, CDR2 ANQGSEA. The CDR3 covers 14 residues.

The chain joins TRBV6-1 to TRBJ1-2; TRBD1 matches at 8 bases. J lost 2 bases, V lost 3 bases, and 2 bases had no gene match. Looked up from germline, CDR1 is MNHNS and CDR2 is SASEGT. The CDR3 contains 14 residues. CDR3 DNA sequence: TGTGCCAGCAGTGACAGGGGGCAGAACTATGGCTACACCTTC. Protein sequence: CASSDRGQNYGYTF.

In this sample, this clone turned up a few times. V and J are TRBV18 and TRBJ1-2; D gene uncertain. V was cut by 3 bases and J by 4 bases, with 12 bases left in between. The CDR3 consists of 14 residues. CDR1 KGHSH and CDR2 LQKENI come from the germline V gene. Here the CDR3 reads CASSPAGEAYGYTF. CDR3 DNA: TGTGCCAGCTCACCTGCTGGGGAGGCCTATGGCTACACCTTC.

This chain uses TRBV5-8 with TRBJ2-1; 7 bases align to TRBD2. The length of the CDR3 is 16 residues. Trimming removed 5 bases from V and 7 bases from J; junction bases left unmatched: 15. Per the germline V gene, CDR1 is SGHTS and CDR2 is YDEGEE. In nucleotides, the CDR3 is TGTGCCAGCAGGACCCTCGTGCGGGAGAGCCTTAATGAGCAGTTCTTC. Its translation: CASRTLVRESLNEQFF.

V usage is TRBV5-1 and J usage is TRBJ2-5; TRBD2 matches at 7 bases. V gave up 2 bases and J gave up 2 bases; unmatched junction bases: 6. The CDR3 runs to 15 residues. Germline V gene lookup returns CDR1 SGHRS and CDR2 YFSETQ. In DNA, the CDR3 is TGCGCCAGCAGCTTAGGTAGCGGGCGGCAAGAGACCCAGTACTTC. Translated, it gives CASSLGSGRQETQYF.

CDR3 residues: CASSQSRQTDEKLFF. The CDR3 DNA reads as TGCGCCAGCAGTCAATCGAGACAGACGGACGAAAAACTGTTTTTT. The V call is TRBV23-1, the J call TRBJ1-4, with D possibly TRBD1 on 5 matching bases. TRBV23-1 is an ORF; its function is uncertain. This CDR3 contains 15 residues. The V end lost 0 bases, the J end lost 8 bases, and 13 bases lay between the germline ends.

The chain joins TRBV6-5 to TRBJ1-1; D remains ambiguous. Trimming pared 2 bases from V and 1 base from J, leaving 5 bases between. This CDR3 comprises 13 residues. Germline V CDR1 and CDR2: MNHEY, SVGAGI. The DNA of the CDR3 is TGTGCCAGCAGTTACCGGGGGAACACTGAAGCTTTCTTT. Protein: CASSYRGNTEAFF.

The chain recombines TRBV5-1 with TRBJ1-2, with a weak D call TRBD1 (6 bases). Germline CDR1 and CDR2: SGHRS and YFSETQ. The CDR3 is 14 amino acids. With 4 bases removed from V and 4 bases from J, the gap between germline ends came to 14 bases. CDR3 nucleotide sequence: TGCGCCAGCAGCGGGAACACAGGGAGCTATGGCTACACCTTC. It codes for CASSGNTGSYGYTF.

The genes are TRBV5-1 and TRBJ1-1; the D gene is possibly TRBD1 (6 bases). The V and J ends lost 0 bases and 2 bases respectively, with 8 bases between them. Germline loops: CDR1 SGHRS, CDR2 YFSETQ. The CDR3 sequence is 14 residues long. CDR3 nucleotides: TGCGCCAGCAGCTTGGAGGGGACAAACACTGAAGCTTTCTTT. Translating it yields CASSLEGTNTEAFF. The full variable domain, rest sourced from reference TRBV5-1 and TRBJ1-1, is KAGVTQTPRYLIKTRGQQVTLSCSPISGHRSVSWYQQTPGQGLQFLFEYFSETQRNKGNFPGRFSGRQFSNSRSEMNVSTLELGDSALYLCASSLEGTNTEAFFGQGTRLTVV.

The chain recombines TRBV7-3 with TRBJ1-6; D gene unclear. There are 14 residues in the CDR3. Germline loops: CDR1 SGHTA, CDR2 FQGTGA. V was shortened by 5 bases and J by 8 bases, with 13 bases between the two germline ends. CDR3 nucleotides: TGTGCCAGCAGCCAATTCCTACAGTATTCACCCCTCCACTTT. It encodes CASSQFLQYSPLHF.

The count of this clone is one. The rearrangement uses TRBV5-4 and TRBJ1-2; D gene uncertain. CDR3 length: 12 residues. V was shortened by 7 bases and J by 8 bases, with 15 bases between the two germline ends. Germline CDR1 is SGHNT and CDR2 is YYREEE (reference sequence). Written as DNA, the CDR3 is TGTGCCAGCCCCCCAGTAGGGCTAGGCTACACCTTC. Translation gives CASPPVGLGYTF.

Comments on this clone: This CDR3 fails to terminate in the conserved phenylalanine or tryptophan, so it likely reflects a read error. The DNA is left out, because the CDR3 cannot be placed on it with certainty; the CDR3 is given as TCRdb lists it. The chain links TRBV20-1 to TRBJ2-7; the table gives TRBD2 as D, unverified against the DNA. CDR1 and CDR2 from the germline V gene are DFQATT and SNEGSKA (reference sequence). The CDR3 contains 9 residues when both ends are counted. The CDR3 is CSYKGGVTI.

The V call is TRBV4-1, the J call TRBJ1-3; D is possibly TRBD1 (5 bases). V lost 1 base and J 0 bases, leaving 10 bases between the germline ends. The CDR3 runs 16 residues. The germline V gene encodes CDR1 MGHRA and CDR2 YSYEKL. This chain's CDR3 is CASSQAGRTSGNTIYF. CDR3 DNA sequence: TGCGCCAGCAGCCAAGCGGGGCGTACCTCTGGAAACACCATATATTTT.

CDR3 sequence: CAISGTENNEQFF. The CDR3, as DNA: TGTGCCATCAGCGGGACAGAAAACAATGAGCAGTTCTTC. The rearrangement joins TRBV10-3 to TRBJ2-1; 7 bases map to TRBD1. Germline V gene sequence: CDR1 ENHRY, CDR2 SYGVKD. V was clipped by 6 bases and J by 5 bases; unmatched bases: 4. CDR3 length: 13 residues.

The chain combines TRBV19 with TRBJ2-7; D unresolved. The CDR3 loop spans 14 amino acids. Germline V gene sequence: CDR1 LNHDA, CDR2 SQIVND (reference sequence). Trimming removed 3 bases at V and 0 bases at J, with 9 bases between. The CDR3 DNA reads TGTGCCAGTAGTATTCAACACCCCTCCTACGAGCAGTACTTC. Its protein is CASSIQHPSYEQYF.

This rearrangement joins TRBV5-1 to TRBJ2-6; D remains ambiguous. V gave up 0 bases and J gave up 2 bases, with 3 bases separating them. The CDR3 totals 14 residues. The germline CDR1 and CDR2 sequences are SGHRS and YFSETQ. DNA of the CDR3: TGCGCCAGCAGCTTGGGTCCTGGGGCCAACGTCCTGACTTTC. Translation: CASSLGPGANVLTF.

The V and J genes are TRBV5-6 and TRBJ2-2, with D unresolved. Germline CDR1 and CDR2: SGHDT and YYEEEE. The CDR3 consists of 13 residues. With 2 bases removed from V and 7 bases from J, the gap between germline ends came to 9 bases. CDR3 amino acids: CASSFGRSGELFF. The CDR3 coding sequence is TGTGCCAGCAGCTTCGGGCGGAGCGGGGAGCTGTTTTTT.

This clone was observed once. The chain couples TRBV5-1 to TRBJ1-2; tentative D call: TRBD1 (6 bases). The CDR3 length is 15 residues. Germline assignment: CDR1 SGHRS and CDR2 YFSETQ. V lost 0 bases and J lost 8, with 17 bases in between. CDR3 DNA sequence: TGCGCCAGCAGCTTGGAGTTCGGGGGCGGGCAGGGCTACACCTTC. This encodes CASSLEFGGGQGYTF.

This chain links TRBV6-6 with TRBJ2-3; maybe TRBD2 (5 bases). Germline CDR1 and CDR2: MNHNY and SVGAGI (reference sequence). The CDR3 is 16 residues long. Trimming took off 9 bases at V and 0 bases at J, with 19 bases between the two ends. The CDR3 sequence: CASCSKRDTSTDTQYF. In DNA form, the CDR3 reads TGTGCCAGTTGTAGCAAGAGGGATACTAGCACAGATACGCAGTATTTT.

The rearrangement joins TRBV5-1 to TRBJ1-4; TRBD1 might be the D (6 bases). The V end was cut by 2 bases, the J end by 3 bases, with 11 bases between. The CDR3 runs to 15 residues. Germline V gene lookup returns CDR1 SGHRS and CDR2 YFSETQ. For the CDR3, the DNA is TGCGCCAGCAGCTTCGGGAGGGGGTCTAATGAAAAACTGTTTTTT. Encoded protein: CASSFGRGSNEKLFF. The full variable domain, rest sourced from reference TRBV5-1 and TRBJ1-4, is KAGVTQTPRYLIKTRGQQVTLSCSPISGHRSVSWYQQTPGQGLQFLFEYFSETQRNKGNFPGRFSGRQFSNSRSEMNVSTLELGDSALYLCASSFGRGSNEKLFFGSGTQLSVL.

This clone has a single count. The CDR3 sequence is CASSFGDILNEQYF. The CDR3 DNA follows: TGTGCCAGCAGTTTCGGGGACATACTTAACGAGCAGTACTTC. The rearrangement joins TRBV28 to TRBJ2-7, with D perhaps TRBD1 (6 bases). Trimming left V 3 bases short and J 5 bases short, with 14 bases between. Looked up from germline, CDR1 is MDHEN and CDR2 is SYDVKM. The CDR3 runs 14 residues.

Here the CDR3 DNA reads TGTGCCACCACGGGGAACACAGATACGCAGTATTTT. Residues: CATTGNTDTQYF. The rearrangement joins TRBV19 to TRBJ2-3; TRBD2 might be the D (5 bases). Trimming shortened V by 10 bases and J by 2 bases, and 10 bases separated the two germline ends. The CDR3 is 12 residues long. The germline V gene has CDR1 LNHDA and CDR2 SQIVND (reference sequence).